These T cell receptor beta chains were read from a single sample in a study of blood T cell repertoires in COVID-19. Data came from immunoSEQ multiplex PCR; TCRdb stores just in-frame clones and leaves some out. The repertoire holds fewer than 70,000 clones, with about 92% as singletons. The specimen was peripheral blood. These TCRs come from a man over 45 with active COVID-19. Each CDR3 is given with its conserved first and last residue. The order of the fields is V gene, J gene, D gene, clone size, CDR3 length, CDR3 protein, CDR3 DNA. A D gene is named only where the DNA matches it firmly. For some rows the clone size is stated as once, few or many, or as a class when expanded; others skip it.

TRBV2	TRBJ2-1	TRBD2	.	16	CASRGLAVYSYNEQFF	TGTGCCAGCAGGGGACTAGCTGTATACTCCTACAATGAGCAGTTCTTC
TRBV3-1/TRBV3-2	TRBJ1-2	TRBD1	.	14	CASSPRQGSYGYTF	TGTGCCAGCAGCCCCCGACAGGGGAGCTATGGCTACACCTTC
TRBV28	TRBJ1-1	.	.	11	CATRGATEAFF	TGTGCCACCCGTGGGGCCACTGAAGCTTTCTTT
TRBV18	TRBJ1-6	.	few	14	CASSPGRDNSPLHF	TGTGCCAGCTCACCGGGGAGGGATAATTCACCCCTCCACTTT
TRBV10-3	TRBJ2-7	.	once	11	CAISKGREQYF	TGTGCCATCAGTAAGGGGCGCGAGCAGTACTTC
TRBV29-1	TRBJ1-2	TRBD1	.	12	CSVEGTGGGYTF	TGCAGCGTTGAAGGGACAGGGGGCGGCTACACCTTC
TRBV28	TRBJ2-2	TRBD1	.	14	CASSSQGDTGELFF	TGTGCCAGCAGTTCACAGGGGGACACCGGGGAGCTGTTTTTT
TRBV13	TRBJ2-3	.	.	14	CASSFGASTDTQYF	TGTGCCAGCAGCTTCGGAGCTAGCACAGATACGCAGTATTTT
TRBV24-1	TRBJ1-2	.	.	13	CATSDFRTGGYTF	TGTGCCACCAGTGACTTCCGGACGGGAGGCTACACCTTC
TRBV28	TRBJ2-3	TRBD2	.	14	CASSLGLAGGSQYF	TGTGCCAGCAGTTTAGGACTAGCGGGGGGCTCGCAGTATTTT
TRBV12-5	TRBJ2-1	.	.	13	CASGLVSGGEQFF	TGTGCTAGTGGTTTGGTTTCGGGCGGGGAGCAGTTCTTC
TRBV28	TRBJ2-7	TRBD2	.	22	CASSFSLDPATSAQSYDYEQYF	TGTGCCAGCAGTTTCTCCCTTGACCCCGCGACTAGCGCGCAGTCCTACGACTACGAGCAGTACTTC
TRBV7-8	TRBJ1-2	TRBD1	.	15	CASSRGQGALKGYTF	TGTGCCAGCAGCCGAGGACAGGGGGCCCTCAAGGGCTACACCTTC